The table lists the clone carrying this TCR beta chain with many counts. The antigen remains unidentified. This sample stems from a study of T cell repertoires in cytomegalovirus infection. Overall study context: It was the public TCR beta signatures that indicated both CMV infection and matching HLA type.

TCRdb itself ran the reads through MiXCR, one entry per CDR3 protein. The sample shows some 77,000 distinct CDR3 sequences, roughly 3.6% of them seen only once. Points from the study as a whole: Within the response measured ex vivo, HLA-C-restricted CMV-specific TCR beta clonotypes were dominant. Using cumulative public TCR beta family frequency, the authors identified those who carried CMV together with the relevant HLA.

There are 14 residues in the CDR3. The ends were cut back, 0 bases at V and 6 bases at J, with 11 bases in the middle. Per germline, CDR1 SGHTA and CDR2 FQGNSA. The sample comprised PBMCs. This receptor was obtained from a human donor in good health (CMV status not recorded). Some clones in this sample may be carry-over from other donors' samples. V usage is TRBV7-2 and J usage is TRBJ1-1; D is unclear. The CDR3 DNA is TGTGCCAGCAGCTTAGCGTTTAGGCAACCTGAAGCTTTCTTT. This encodes CASSLAFRQPEAFF.